The 7 T cell receptor beta chains given below trace back to one sample, sequenced in a study of blood T cell repertoires in COVID-19 (dated by TCRdb to the early 2020s). Libraries were constructed by the immunoSEQ multiplex PCR assay. Sourced from immuneACCESS, this table was stored by TCRdb with only in-frame sequences that have V and J called. A share of the clones is absent; for the studies checked, an unresolved V gene accounts for under half, and the remainder has no known explanation. This sample is represented by about 300,000 clones; 70% to 90% of them were singletons. Approximately 6% of the sample goes to the ten largest clones. The material sequenced was PBMCs or T cells enriched from blood (not recorded which). These receptors originate from a woman in her twenties or thirties who had recovered from COVID-19.

The gene calls are TRBV11-2 and TRBJ1-1; D unclear. V lost 0 bases and J 0 bases, leaving 14 bases between the germline ends. CDR1 and CDR2 from the germline V gene are SGHAT and FQNNGV. This CDR3 contains 17 residues. The CDR3 here is CASSLDLPLSLNTEAFF. The CDR3, as DNA: TGTGCCAGCAGCTTAGATCTTCCCCTTTCCTTGAACACTGAAGCTTTCTTT.

To note about this clone: One base away lies a much larger clone, so this may be a sequencing read error. This sequence joins TRBV2 and TRBJ1-2; tentatively, D is TRBD1 (6 bases). The CDR3 contains 11 residues. The germline V and J ends were trimmed by 6 bases and 6 bases, with 8 bases remaining between them. Germline values: CDR1 SNHLY, CDR2 FYNNEI. The CDR3 here is CASRQGNGYTF. For the CDR3, the DNA is TGTGCCAGCAGACAGGGTAATGGCTACACCTTC.

The V call is TRBV19, the J call TRBJ1-1; D may be TRBD1 (6 bases). The CDR3 length is 14 residues. Per the germline V gene, CDR1 is LNHDA and CDR2 is SQIVND (reference sequence). V lost 4 bases, J lost 1 base, and 10 bases lay in between. The DNA of the CDR3 is TGTGCCAGTAGTAATGACAGGAAGAACACTGAAGCTTTCTTT. Its translation: CASSNDRKNTEAFF.

The chain combines TRBV12-5 with TRBJ2-7; D perhaps matches TRBD1 (6 bases). V was trimmed by 5 bases and J by 4 bases, leaving 18 bases between them. Looked up from germline, CDR1 is LGHNT and CDR2 is FRNRAP. The CDR3 has 15 amino acids. The CDR3: CASGKGQGLGYEQYF. CDR3 sequence (DNA): TGTGCTAGTGGTAAGGGACAAGGGCTAGGGTACGAGCAGTACTTC.

The V gene is TRBV4-2, the J gene TRBJ1-1; D is undetermined. V shed 3 bases and J shed 4 bases, with 9 bases lying between them. The CDR3 contains 13 residues. The germline gives CDR1 LGHNA, CDR2 YNFKEQ. In nucleotides, the CDR3 is TGTGCCAGCAGCCAGACGAGGGTCACTGAAGCTTTCTTT. Translating it yields CASSQTRVTEAFF.

This CDR3 is CASSISLAGYSNQPQHF. Here the CDR3 DNA reads TGTGCCAGTAGTATATCGCTGGCGGGGTATAGCAATCAGCCCCAGCATTTT. The chain links TRBV19 to TRBJ1-5; D gene unclear. Germline assignment: CDR1 LNHDA and CDR2 SQIVND (reference sequence). Deletions cut 2 bases from V and 0 bases from J, with 14 bases between. The CDR3 extends over 17 amino acids.

The V gene is TRBV29-1, the J gene TRBJ1-1; D unresolved. Per germline, CDR1 SQVTM and CDR2 ANQGSEA. The CDR3 covers 10 residues. V was pared by 7 bases and J by 5 bases, with 8 bases between. The CDR3 bases are TGCAGCGCCCGTGTGACTGAAGCTTTCTTT. Translating gives CSARVTEAFF.